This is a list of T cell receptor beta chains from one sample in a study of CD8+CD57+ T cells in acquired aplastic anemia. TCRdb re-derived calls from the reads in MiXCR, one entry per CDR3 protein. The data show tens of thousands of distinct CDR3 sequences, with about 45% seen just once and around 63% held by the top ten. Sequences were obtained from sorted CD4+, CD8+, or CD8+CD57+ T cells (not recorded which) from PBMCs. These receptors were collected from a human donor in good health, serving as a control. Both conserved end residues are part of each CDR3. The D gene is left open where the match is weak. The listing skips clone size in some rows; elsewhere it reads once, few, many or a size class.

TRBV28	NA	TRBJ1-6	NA	CASSFLSKINSPLHF	TGTGCCAGCAGTTTTTTGTCCAAAATCAATTCACCCCTCCACTTT
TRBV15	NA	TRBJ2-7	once	CATSRDLGSAHEQYF	TGTGCCACCAGCAGAGATCTCGGGAGTGCGCACGAGCAGTACTTC
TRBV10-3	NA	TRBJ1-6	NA	CAISEETRPSPLHF	TGTGCCATCAGTGAAGAGACGAGGCCGTCACCCCTCCACTTT
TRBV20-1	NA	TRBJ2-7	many	CSARQRSSYEQYF	TGCAGTGCTAGACAGCGTAGCTCCTACGAGCAGTACTTC
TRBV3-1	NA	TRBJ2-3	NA	CASSHSRDTQYF	TGTGCCAGCAGCCATAGCAGAGATACGCAGTATTTT
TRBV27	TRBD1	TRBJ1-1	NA	CASSPGGGLTEAFF	TGTGCCAGCAGCCCAGGAGGGGGCTTGACTGAAGCTTTCTTT
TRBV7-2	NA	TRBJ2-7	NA	CASSLAAILGEQYF	TGTGCCAGCAGCTTAGCGGCAATCCTAGGGGAGCAGTACTTC
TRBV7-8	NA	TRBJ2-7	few	CASSLDNEQYF	TGTGCCAGCAGCTTAGACAACGAGCAGTACTTC
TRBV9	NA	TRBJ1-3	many	CASSDYSTGNTIYF	TGTGCCAGCAGCGACTATTCTACTGGAAACACCATATATTTT
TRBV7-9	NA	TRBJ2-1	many	CASSRDFYEQFF	TGTGCCAGCAGCCGGGACTTCTATGAGCAGTTCTTC
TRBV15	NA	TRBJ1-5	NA	CATSPLNNQPQHF	TGTGCCACCAGCCCCCTTAACAATCAGCCCCAGCATTTT
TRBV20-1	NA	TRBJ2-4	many	CSARWSTGPRGGNIQYF	TGCAGTGCTAGGTGGTCGACCGGACCAAGGGGGGGAAACATTCAGTACTTC
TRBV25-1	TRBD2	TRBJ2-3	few	CASSALGEGNTDTQYF	TGTGCCAGCAGTGCCCTTGGGGAGGGCAACACAGATACGCAGTATTTT
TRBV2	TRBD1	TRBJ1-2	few	CASSFRTGVTYGYTF	TGTGCCAGCAGTTTTAGGACAGGGGTGACCTATGGCTACACCTTC
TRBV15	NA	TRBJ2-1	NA	CATSTRFREPYNEQFF	TGTGCCACCAGCACCCGGTTCCGGGAGCCGTACAATGAGCAGTTCTTC